The 21 T cell receptor beta chains below were found in one sample sequenced in a study of T cell responses to AZD1222 COVID-19 vaccine. Libraries were prepared by immunoSEQ multiplex PCR; TCRdb keeps only in-frame clonotypes and omits some of them. The top ten clones hold around 8% of a sample with over 130,000 clones, about 90% of them seen once. The specimen was peripheral blood, collected 28 days after the second dose of the MenACWY control vaccine. These receptors were taken from an adult who received the MenACWY meningococcal vaccine as a control.

The chain employs TRBV9 and TRBJ2-7, with TRBD1 matching 7 bases. The ends lost 3 bases at V and 0 bases at J; junction bases unmatched: 6. This CDR3 spans 15 amino acids. CDR1 is SGDLS, CDR2 YYNGEE, per germline. CDR3 protein: CASSASGTASYEQYF. DNA of the CDR3: TGTGCCAGCAGCGCCTCCGGGACAGCCTCCTACGAGCAGTACTTC. The full variable domain, completed using reference TRBV9 and TRBJ2-7, is DSGVTQTPKHLITATGQRVTLRCSPRSGDLSVYWYQQSLDQGLQFLIQYYNGEERAKGNILERFSAQQFPDLHSELNLSSLELGDSALYFCASSASGTASYEQYFGPGTRLTVT.

This chain uses TRBV6-4 with TRBJ1-6, with D unclear. Per the germline V gene, CDR1 is MRHNA and CDR2 is SNTAGT. This CDR3 contains 16 residues. Trimming took 6 bases from V and 5 from J, leaving 17 bases between them. The CDR3 DNA follows: TGTGCCAGCAGGGAGGTGGCTGCCGCTCATAATTCACCCCTCCACTTT. The encoded protein is CASREVAAAHNSPLHF.

J is TRBJ2-7 and V is TRBV5-6; tentative D call: TRBD1 (6 bases). The CDR3 totals 16 residues. The germline CDR1 and CDR2 sequences are SGHDT and YYEEEE. Trimming pared 2 bases from V and 9 bases from J, leaving 24 bases between. The CDR3 spells CASSFFETGRATGQYF. CDR3 nucleotide sequence: TGTGCCAGCAGCTTCTTTGAGACAGGACGCGCTACGGGGCAGTACTTC.

The V call is TRBV28, the J call TRBJ1-6, with D maybe TRBD1 (6 bases). This CDR3 has 14 residues. Germline lookup yields CDR1 MDHEN and CDR2 SYDVKM. V lost 6 bases to trimming and J lost 9 bases, with 15 bases between them. Here the CDR3 DNA reads TGTGCCAGCAGACCCGACAGGTTGGGTTCACCCCTCCACTTT. This gives the protein CASRPDRLGSPLHF. Based on the CDR3 plus reference TRBV28 and TRBJ1-6, the full variable domain is DVKVTQSSRYLVKRTGEKVFLECVQDMDHENMFWYRQDPGLGLRLIYFSYDVKMKEKGDIPEGYSVSREKKERFSLILESASTNQTSMYLCASRPDRLGSPLHFGNGTRLTVT.

The chain employs TRBV11-2 and TRBJ2-2, with 8 bases aligning to TRBD2. V was pared by 5 bases and J by 7 bases, with 3 bases of the junction left unmatched. The CDR3 has 13 residues. Germline V CDR1 and CDR2: SGHAT, FQNNGV. DNA for the CDR3: TGTGCCAGCAGCCCGCGGGGGGTCGGGGAGCTGTTTTTT. Amino acid sequence: CASSPRGVGELFF.

Here the CDR3 reads CASSLATFSDEQYF. CDR3 nucleotides: TGTGCCAGCTCACTTGCGACCTTTTCTGACGAGCAGTACTTC. J is TRBJ2-7 and V is TRBV18; D gene uncertain. There are 14 residues in the CDR3. V lost 4 bases to trimming and J lost 5 bases, with 15 bases between them. Germline lookup yields CDR1 KGHSH and CDR2 LQKENI.

This clone appeared once. V gene TRBV6-4 combines with J gene TRBJ2-6; the D is unclear. V was pared by 7 bases and J by 0 bases, with 10 bases between. The germline V gene has CDR1 MRHNA and CDR2 SNTAGT. This CDR3 is built from 15 residues. The CDR3 loop reads CASIVQNSGANVLTF. The DNA of the CDR3 is TGTGCCAGCATTGTACAAAACTCTGGGGCCAACGTCCTGACTTTC.

This chain connects TRBV21-1 to TRBJ1-1. TRBV21-1 is designated a pseudogene. This CDR3 has 10 amino acids. CDR3 protein: CASNRIEAFF. Here the CDR3 DNA reads TGTGCCAGCAATAGGATCGAAGCTTTCTTT.

The chain links TRBV4-1 to TRBJ2-5, with 12 bases matching TRBD2. This CDR3 is built from 16 residues. V was clipped by 0 bases and J by 3 bases; unmatched bases: 2. Per germline, CDR1 MGHRA and CDR2 YSYEKL. The CDR3: CASSQELAGGKETQYF. The CDR3 bases are TGCGCCAGCAGCCAAGAACTAGCGGGGGGAAAAGAGACCCAGTACTTC.

The CDR3, as DNA: TGTGCCAGCAGCTTAGCGCCCCAGAGGGATGGCTACACCTTC. Encoded protein: CASSLAPQRDGYTF. The V gene is TRBV7-2, the J gene TRBJ1-2; D remains unclear. CDR1 is SGHTA and CDR2 is FQGNSA in the germline V gene. Trimming stripped 0 bases from V and 6 bases from J, with 11 bases between. The CDR3 is 14 amino acids.

The chain couples TRBV24-1 to TRBJ2-1, with TRBD2 identical over 8 bases. The CDR3 length is 16 residues. Trimming took 0 bases from V and 6 from J; bases not matched to a gene: 6. Germline V lookup: CDR1 KGHDR, CDR2 SFDVKD. The chain's CDR3 is CATSDLRLAGPNEQFF. In nucleotides, the CDR3 is TGTGCCACCAGTGATTTGAGGCTAGCGGGCCCCAATGAGCAGTTCTTC.

This clone has more than one count but fewer than ten. This chain connects TRBV7-2 to TRBJ1-5, with a possible D match to TRBD1 (6 bases). Trimming pared 5 bases from V and 1 base from J, leaving 15 bases between. Germline values: CDR1 SGHTA, CDR2 FQGNSA. The CDR3 is 16 residues long. The CDR3 region has the DNA TGTGCCAGCAGCCCTAGGGGGTCTGGGAGCAATCAGCCCCAGCATTTT. Translation: CASSPRGSGSNQPQHF.

V and J are TRBV25-1 and TRBJ2-4; D might be TRBD2 (5 bases). Trimming took 2 bases from V and 6 from J, leaving 8 bases between them. This CDR3 has 13 amino acids. Germline-derived CDR1 and CDR2 are MGHDK and SYGVNS. In DNA, the CDR3 is TGTGCCAGCAGTGAAGGAGGCAGAAACATTCAGTACTTC. As protein: CASSEGGRNIQYF.

This rearrangement joins TRBV7-2 to TRBJ1-5, with D hard to call. The germline V gene encodes CDR1 SGHTA and CDR2 FQGNSA. V lost 5 bases, J lost 3 bases, and 14 bases lay in between. The CDR3 is made up of 15 amino acids. CDR3 coding DNA: TGTGCCAGCAGCACTGGTGACATACCCAATCAGCCCCAGCATTTT. Its translation: CASSTGDIPNQPQHF.

This chain uses TRBV19 with TRBJ2-3; D may correspond to TRBD1 or TRBD2 (5 bases each). V lost 5 bases and J lost 1, with 16 bases in between. Looked up from germline, CDR1 is LNHDA and CDR2 is SQIVND (reference sequence). The CDR3 runs to 16 residues. CDR3 coding DNA: TGTGCCAGTAGTTCCCCCGGGACGGGACGCACAGATACGCAGTATTTT. This gives the protein CASSSPGTGRTDTQYF.

This clone has just one count. J is TRBJ2-1 and V is TRBV29-1; tentatively, D is TRBD1 (6 bases). Trimming shortened V by 5 bases and J by 8 bases, and 10 bases separated the two germline ends. CDR3 size: 11 residues. Germline assignment: CDR1 SQVTM and CDR2 ANQGSEA. The CDR3 DNA sequence: TGCAGCGTTATGACAGGTGATGAGCAGTTCTTC. Residues: CSVMTGDEQFF.

CDR3 protein: CASSDPYYEQYF. In nucleotides, the CDR3 is TGTGCCAGCAGTGACCCCTACTACGAGCAGTACTTC. This rearrangement joins TRBV2 to TRBJ2-7; D remains ambiguous. There are 12 residues in the CDR3. Trimming shortened V by 3 bases and J by 3 bases, and 6 bases separated the two germline ends. CDR1 is SNHLY, CDR2 FYNNEI, per germline.

The chain is built from TRBV9 and TRBJ2-1; 9 nucleotides agree with TRBD1. Germline V gives CDR1 SGDLS, CDR2 YYNGEE. The CDR3 contains 16 residues. The junction had 7 bases not matched to a gene; V was cut back by 0 bases and J by 6 bases. The CDR3 sequence is CASSVDDGTGFNEQFF. The DNA of the CDR3 is TGTGCCAGCAGCGTAGATGACGGGACAGGGTTCAATGAGCAGTTCTTC.

The chain combines TRBV2 with TRBJ1-2, with a tentative D call TRBD1 (5 bases). From germline, CDR1 is SNHLY and CDR2 FYNNEI. Between the trimmed V and J ends, which lost 5 bases and 3 bases, there was a span of 10 bases. The CDR3 extends over 13 amino acids. The DNA of the CDR3 is TGTGCCAGCAGTCTACAGGTCTACTATGGCTACACCTTC. Protein sequence: CASSLQVYYGYTF.

The chain links TRBV7-7 to TRBJ2-3; D call uncertain. The germline V gene has CDR1 SSHAT and CDR2 FNYEAQ (reference sequence). Trimming took 0 bases from V and 3 from J, leaving 4 bases between them. CDR3 size: 13 residues. CDR3 residues: CASSLAQTDTQYF. The CDR3 coding sequence is TGTGCCAGCAGCTTAGCACAGACAGATACGCAGTATTTT.

Of note for this clone: Other DNA variants within this sample encode the same CDR3. This sequence joins TRBV9 and TRBJ2-6; 8 nucleotides match TRBD1. Looked up from germline, CDR1 is SGDLS and CDR2 is YYNGEE. The CDR3 runs 19 residues. Trimming cost V 2 bases and J 0 bases; bases outside gene matches: 10. CDR3 DNA: TGTGCCAGCAGCGTCGGTCCGGGACAGGAATACTCTGGGGCCAACGTCCTGACTTTC. It is translated as CASSVGPGQEYSGANVLTF.